These T cell receptor beta chains were read from a single sample in a study of OX40 agonist ivuxolimab in advanced cancers. The repertoire was sequenced with immunoSEQ multiplex PCR; TCRdb's copy has only in-frame clones and lacks some. The profile covers roughly 56,000 clones, with over 75% appearing a single time and roughly 18% taken by the ten largest. Sample: CD4+ or CD8+ T cells sorted from blood, taken in a trial of the OX40 agonist ivuxolimab. The receptors come from an adult with an advanced solid tumor such as melanoma, head and neck, liver or kidney cancer. The CDR3 runs from the conserved cysteine through the conserved F or W. The D gene is left open where the match is weak. Size values are once, few and many counts, or a class for expanded clones, and some rows have none.

v_call,j_call,clone_size,d_call,cdr3_aa,cdr3_nt
TRBV6-5,TRBJ2-7,.,.,CASSFSSGSRSYEQYF,TGTGCCAGCAGTTTTTCCAGCGGGTCCCGTTCCTACGAGCAGTACTTC
TRBV9,TRBJ2-3,.,.,CASTPGLGTDTQYF,TGTGCCAGCACCCCGGGACTCGGGACAGATACGCAGTATTTT
TRBV19,TRBJ1-5,.,.,CASSSEYSNQPQHF,TGTGCCAGTAGTTCGGAGTATAGCAATCAGCCCCAGCATTTT
TRBV21-1,TRBJ2-7,once,.,CASSPEPSKDTAREKGSYEQYF,TGTGCCAGCAGTCCTGAGCCCAGTAAAGACACAGCCCGTGAGAAGGGCTCCTACGAGCAGTACTTC
TRBV28,TRBJ1-5,.,.,CASTEGQLDQPQHF,TGTGCCAGCACCGAAGGACAGTTAGATCAGCCCCAGCATTTT
TRBV5-6,TRBJ2-7,.,TRBD2,CASSLSTPGVGREIEQYF,TGTGCCAGCAGCTTATCGACCCCCGGGGTTGGGCGGGAGATTGAGCAGTACTTC
TRBV7-6,TRBJ1-5,medium-sized,.,CASSLGQGQPQHF,TGTGCCAGCAGCCTAGGGCAGGGCCAGCCCCAGCATTTT
TRBV7-8,TRBJ1-2,once,.,CASSLTDDYGYTF,TGTGCCAGCAGCTTAACCGACGACTATGGCTACACCTTC
TRBV7-9,TRBJ2-3,.,.,CASSLAFSLTADTQYF,TGTGCCAGCAGCTTAGCCTTCAGCCTAACGGCAGATACGCAGTATTTT
TRBV28,TRBJ1-5,.,.,CASSLGPDQPQHF,TGTGCCAGCAGTTTGGGGCCCGATCAGCCCCAGCATTTT
TRBV27,TRBJ2-1,.,.,CASSLSWVNEQFF,TGTGCCAGCAGTTTAAGTTGGGTTAATGAGCAGTTCTTC
TRBV7-3,TRBJ2-3,.,TRBD2,CASSALAGGPDTQYF,TGTGCCAGCAGCGCACTAGCGGGAGGGCCAGATACGCAGTATTTT
TRBV4-1,TRBJ2-7,.,.,CASSQRTGAYEQYF,TGCGCCAGCAGCCAAAGAACAGGAGCCTACGAGCAGTACTTC
TRBV28,TRBJ2-5,.,.,CASSLPTESQGQETQYF,TGTGCCAGCAGTTTACCTACTGAAAGCCAGGGGCAAGAGACCCAGTACTTC
TRBV4-1,TRBJ1-1,once,.,CASSPPPADPQKEAFF,TGCGCCAGCAGCCCGCCCCCAGCGGACCCACAAAAAGAAGCTTTCTTT
TRBV2,TRBJ1-5,.,.,CASSALAGRDQPQHF,TGTGCCAGCAGTGCCCTTGCAGGGAGGGATCAGCCCCAGCATTTT
TRBV5-1,TRBJ1-1,.,.,CASSLPTTVPNTEAFF,TGCGCCAGCAGCTTACCAACGACAGTTCCGAACACTGAAGCTTTCTTT
TRBV2,TRBJ2-5,.,TRBD1,CASIQGAGTQYF,TGTGCCAGCATCCAGGGGGCTGGGACCCAGTACTTC
TRBV25-1,TRBJ2-7,.,.,CASSESRDEQYF,TGTGCCAGCAGTGAATCCAGGGACGAGCAGTACTTC
TRBV11-2,TRBJ2-1,.,TRBD2,CASSLPRAGEYNEQFF,TGTGCCAGCAGCCTTCCTAGGGCGGGAGAGTACAATGAGCAGTTCTTC
TRBV10-1,TRBJ2-1,.,TRBD2,CASSVPGLAGGQKQFF,TGCGCCAGCAGTGTTCCGGGACTAGCGGGAGGACAGAAGCAGTTCTTC
TRBV4-1,TRBJ2-7,.,TRBD1,CASSQAQGLTSSYEQYF,TGCGCCAGCAGCCAAGCACAGGGGCTGACCTCCTCCTACGAGCAGTACTTC
TRBV5-6,TRBJ2-5,.,TRBD1,CASSLPGTGLETQYF,TGTGCCAGCAGCTTGCCGGGGACAGGGTTAGAGACCCAGTACTTC
TRBV9,TRBJ1-1,.,.,CASLPGDALNTEAFF,TGTGCCAGCCTACCTGGTGACGCCCTGAACACTGAAGCTTTCTTT
TRBV11-3,TRBJ2-3,.,TRBD2,CASSLDLVLAASTDTQYF,TGTGCCAGCAGCTTAGATCTGGTGCTAGCGGCTAGCACAGATACGCAGTATTTT
TRBV6-1,TRBJ2-2,.,.,CASSEYVTNTGELFF,TGTGCCAGCAGTGAATACGTGACTAACACCGGGGAGCTGTTTTTT
TRBV11-1,TRBJ1-1,.,.,CASSLGRVATMNTEAFF,TGTGCCAGCAGCTTAGGAAGAGTGGCCACCATGAACACTGAAGCTTTCTTT
TRBV7-2,TRBJ2-5,few,TRBD2,CASSHPVVSGREETQYF,TGTGCCAGCAGCCACCCCGTCGTTAGCGGGAGAGAGGAGACCCAGTACTTC
TRBV28,TRBJ2-7,few,TRBD1,CASSPTGENEQYF,TGTGCCAGCAGTCCGACAGGGGAAAACGAGCAGTACTTC
TRBV10-1,TRBJ1-1,.,.,CASSESGDGLPEAFF,TGCGCCAGCAGTGAGTCAGGGGATGGACTCCCTGAAGCTTTCTTT
TRBV5-8,TRBJ2-5,.,TRBD1,CAPPDRGLQETQYF,TGTGCTCCCCCGGACAGGGGCCTCCAAGAGACCCAGTACTTC
TRBV6-5,TRBJ2-2,.,.,CASSYVGAAAGELFF,TGTGCCAGCAGTTACGTCGGAGCAGCGGCCGGGGAGCTGTTTTTT
TRBV27,TRBJ2-7,.,TRBD2,CASSLSVAGVYEQYF,TGTGCCAGCAGTTTATCGGTAGCGGGAGTATACGAGCAGTACTTC
TRBV28,TRBJ2-7,.,.,CASTGPARAYSSYEQYF,TGTGCCAGCACTGGTCCCGCTCGGGCTTACAGCTCCTACGAGCAGTACTTC
TRBV7-9,TRBJ1-4,.,TRBD1,CASSALRDRAFSLFF,TGTGCCAGCAGCGCACTCCGGGACAGGGCATTTTCGCTGTTTTTT
TRBV5-6,TRBJ1-1,.,.,CASGLDQTGSGGTSEAFF,TGTGCCAGCGGACTGGATCAAACTGGGAGTGGAGGAACGTCAGAAGCTTTCTTT
TRBV5-6,TRBJ2-7,once,TRBD2,CASRVSGGSYEQYF,TGTGCCAGCAGAGTTAGCGGGGGCTCCTACGAGCAGTACTTC
TRBV11-2,TRBJ1-5,.,.,CASSLGGGSNQPQHF,TGTGCCAGCAGCTTAGGTGGGGGGAGCAATCAGCCCCAGCATTTT
TRBV19,TRBJ1-1,.,.,CASSIGEQGGSTEAFF,TGTGCCAGTAGTATAGGGGAACAGGGTGGGTCGACTGAAGCTTTCTTT
TRBV11-2,TRBJ1-5,.,.,CASSPDSLDQPQHF,TGTGCCAGCAGCCCGGACAGTCTCGATCAGCCCCAGCATTTT
TRBV19,TRBJ2-2,.,TRBD2,CASRTSWNTGELFF,TGTGCCAGTAGGACTAGCTGGAACACCGGGGAGCTGTTTTTT
TRBV4-1,TRBJ2-7,.,.,CASSQDGSYEQYF,TGCGCCAGCAGCCAAGACGGATCCTACGAGCAGTACTTC
TRBV2,TRBJ2-7,.,TRBD1,CASNSGTDPYEQYF,TGTGCCAGCAACTCCGGGACAGATCCCTACGAGCAGTACTTC
TRBV6-5,TRBJ1-1,few,.,CASSYSKRNTEAFF,TGTGCCAGCAGTTACTCGAAAAGGAACACTGAAGCTTTCTTT
TRBV7-9,TRBJ2-7,.,TRBD2,CASSLGGSGGEQYF,TGTGCCAGCAGCTTAGGCGGGAGTGGGGGAGAGCAGTACTTC
TRBV4-3,TRBJ2-7,.,.,CASSPERWGEQYF,TGCGCCAGCAGCCCAGAACGATGGGGCGAGCAGTACTTC
TRBV10-1,TRBJ2-7,.,.,CASSDSWTGLTYEQYF,TGCGCCAGCAGTGACTCCTGGACTGGATTGACCTACGAGCAGTACTTC